The rows below give T cell receptor beta chains drawn from one sample of a study of glioma-infiltrating T cells after dendritic cell vaccination. TCRdb keeps only in-frame clones here, not all; method: immunoSEQ multiplex PCR. The sample lists tens of thousands of clones; roughly 84% were seen once. The sample in question was blood, obtained after dendritic cell vaccination. These receptor sequences come from a human donor with glioblastoma. Both conserved end residues are part of each CDR3. D genes are given only for firm matches. Part of the rows lack a size; the others show once, few, many or a class for expanded clones.

v_gene	abundance	j_gene	d_gene	CDR3nt	CDR3aa
TRBV7-6	.	TRBJ2-1	TRBD2	TGTGCCAGCAGCTTAGTCGGAGCGGGGACTGGAAATGAGCAGTTCTTC	CASSLVGAGTGNEQFF
TRBV7-9	once	TRBJ2-5	.	TGTGCCAGCAGCCCGCCGGCAGCGTCGACCCAGTACTTC	CASSPPAASTQYF
TRBV6-5	.	TRBJ1-2	.	TGTGCCAGCAGTCGACAGTTTCAGGATCACTATGGCTACACCTTC	CASSRQFQDHYGYTF
TRBV6-1	.	TRBJ2-3	.	TGTGCCAGCAGTGAGTCGCAGATCACAGATACGCAGTATTTT	CASSESQITDTQYF
TRBV6-1	.	TRBJ2-1	TRBD1	TGTGCCAGCAGTGACACTCCGGGACAGGGGGGGGATGAGCAGTTCTTC	CASSDTPGQGGDEQFF
TRBV6-1	.	TRBJ2-3	TRBD1	TGTGCCAGCAAGACAGGGGCCGTCACAGATACGCAGTATTTT	CASKTGAVTDTQYF
TRBV5-6	once	TRBJ1-2	.	.	CASRFWGFGNGYTF
TRBV6-6	.	TRBJ2-2	.	TGTGCCAGCAGTTACGGGGCAGGAGCGAACACCGGGGAGCTGTTTTTT	CASSYGAGANTGELFF
TRBV5-1	.	TRBJ2-7	.	TGCGCCAGCAGCTTGCGCGGGGCCTACGAGCAGTACTTC	CASSLRGAYEQYF
TRBV5-4	.	TRBJ2-5	.	TGTGCCAGCAGCTCGGACTCAACTCAAGAGACCCAGTACTTC	CASSSDSTQETQYF
TRBV9	.	TRBJ2-7	TRBD2	TGTGCCAGCAGTCCTACTAGCGGGTTATACTACGAGCAGTACTTC	CASSPTSGLYYEQYF
TRBV29-1	.	TRBJ2-1	TRBD2	TGCAGCGTAATAGCGGGGGGAAGCTACAATGAGCAGTTCTTC	CSVIAGGSYNEQFF
TRBV18	once	TRBJ1-4	.	TGTGCCAGCTCATGGTCAGGGAACGGACGAATGAAAAAACTGTTTTTT	CASSWSGNGRMKKLFF